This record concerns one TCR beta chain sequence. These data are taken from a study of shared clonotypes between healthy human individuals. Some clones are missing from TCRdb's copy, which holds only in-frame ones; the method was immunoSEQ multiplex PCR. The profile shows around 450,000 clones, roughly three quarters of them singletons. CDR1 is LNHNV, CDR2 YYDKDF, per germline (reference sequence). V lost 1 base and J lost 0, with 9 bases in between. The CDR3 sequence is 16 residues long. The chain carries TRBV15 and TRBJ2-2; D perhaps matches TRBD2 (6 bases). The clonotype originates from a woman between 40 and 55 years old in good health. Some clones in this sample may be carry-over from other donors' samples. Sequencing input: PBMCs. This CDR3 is CATSRGASANTGELFF. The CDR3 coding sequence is TGTGCCACCAGCAGAGGGGCTAGCGCGAACACCGGGGAGCTGTTTTTT.